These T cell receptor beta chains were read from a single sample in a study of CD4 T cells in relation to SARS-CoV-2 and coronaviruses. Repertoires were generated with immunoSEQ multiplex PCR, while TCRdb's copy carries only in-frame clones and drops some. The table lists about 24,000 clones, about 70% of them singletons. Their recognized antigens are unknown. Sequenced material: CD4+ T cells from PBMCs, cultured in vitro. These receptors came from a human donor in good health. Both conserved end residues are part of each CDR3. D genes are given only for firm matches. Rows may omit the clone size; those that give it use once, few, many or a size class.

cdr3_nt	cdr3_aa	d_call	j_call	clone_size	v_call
TGCAGCGTTGAAGGGAGCGACCAAGAGACCCAGTACTTC	CSVEGSDQETQYF	-	TRBJ2-5	-	TRBV29-1
TGTGCCAGCAGCCCGGTGGGAGAGACCCAGTACTTC	CASSPVGETQYF	-	TRBJ2-5	-	TRBV7-2
TGTGCCAGCAGCTTGCCGACAGGGAACACTGAAGCTTTCTTT	CASSLPTGNTEAFF	-	TRBJ1-1	few	TRBV7-9
TGTGCCATCAGTGAGTCGGGCGGGAGCAAAACCTACGAGCAGTACTTC	CAISESGGSKTYEQYF	TRBD2	TRBJ2-7	-	TRBV10-3
TGTGCCAGTAGTACTAAACAGGGGACTAACTATGGCTACACCTTC	CASSTKQGTNYGYTF	TRBD1	TRBJ1-2	few	TRBV19
TGTGCCAGCAGTGAAAGGGTGGGGACAGGGCGGAGAAACATTCAGTACTTC	CASSERVGTGRRNIQYF	TRBD1	TRBJ2-4	-	TRBV6-1
TGTGCCAGCAGCTTCGGGGGGGCAGGCAATCAGCCCCAGCATTTT	CASSFGGAGNQPQHF	-	TRBJ1-5	-	TRBV7-8
TGTGCCAGCAGTAGGACAGGGGACGGCGGTCAGCCCCAGCATTTT	CASSRTGDGGQPQHF	TRBD1	TRBJ1-5	-	TRBV27
TGTGCCAGCAGTTTAACTTCGGACAGGGGTTTAGCAGATACGCAGTATTTT	CASSLTSDRGLADTQYF	TRBD1	TRBJ2-3	-	TRBV28
TGTGCCAGCAGTCCCGGGGGTCGGGGCGGCGAGCAGTACTTC	CASSPGGRGGEQYF	-	TRBJ2-7	-	TRBV6-5
TGTGCCAGCAGCTTACGAGCTAGCGGCCCCTACGAGCAGTACTTC	CASSLRASGPYEQYF	TRBD2	TRBJ2-7	once	TRBV7-2
TGCGCCAGCAGTGACCCCGTAGGTCATGAGCAGTTCTTC	CASSDPVGHEQFF	-	TRBJ2-1	once	TRBV10-1
TGTGCCAGCAGTTTTGGGTCCGATAGCAGGGATGAGCAGTTCTTC	CASSFGSDSRDEQFF	-	TRBJ2-1	-	TRBV28
TGCGCCAGCAGCCAAGTTGGGAGAGCGGGAGTGACCAAAAACATTCAGTACTTC	CASSQVGRAGVTKNIQYF	TRBD2	TRBJ2-4	few	TRBV4-1
TGTGCCAGCAGCGGGGAGGACATTTTTAACTATGGCTACACCTTC	CASSGEDIFNYGYTF	-	TRBJ1-2	once	TRBV9
TGTGCCAGCAGCCAATCTCGAGGGGGTGTGTGGGAGACCCAGTACTTC	CASSQSRGGVWETQYF	-	TRBJ2-5	-	TRBV3-1/TRBV3-2
TGTGCCACTCTGGACAGGGGGCTGAGCAATCAGCCCCAGCATTTT	CATLDRGLSNQPQHF	TRBD1	TRBJ1-5	-	TRBV19
TGTGCCAGCAGGGCTTCTTGGCGAGGGGGAGCCGGGGAGCTGTTTTTT	CASRASWRGGAGELFF	-	TRBJ2-2	-	TRBV11-2
TGTGCCAGCAGCTTAGTTCGGGCGGCGGCTAGCGGGATTAAATACGAGCAGTACTTC	CASSLVRAAASGIKYEQYF	TRBD2	TRBJ2-7	-	TRBV7-2
TGCGCCAGCAGCTCGACAGGGGTCACGGTCGAGACCCAGTACTTC	CASSSTGVTVETQYF	TRBD1	TRBJ2-5	-	TRBV5-1
TGTGCCAGCAGCCTAAACTACCTGAGCACAGATACGCAGTATTTT	CASSLNYLSTDTQYF	-	TRBJ2-3	medium-sized	TRBV7-2
TGCAGTGCTAGTTCCAGGCCCTTAAGGCCCCACGAGCAGTACTTC	CSASSRPLRPHEQYF	-	TRBJ2-7	-	TRBV20-1
TGTGCCAGCAGCTTTAGCTCTGGGGCCAACGTCCTGACTTTC	CASSFSSGANVLTF	-	TRBJ2-6	-	TRBV5-4
TGTGCCTGGCACCATTTGGGGACTAGCTCCAATGAGCAGTTCTTC	CAWHHLGTSSNEQFF	TRBD2	TRBJ2-1	-	TRBV30
TGTGCCAGCAGCCATTCGAACACCGGGGAGCTGTTTTTT	CASSHSNTGELFF	-	TRBJ2-2	few	TRBV4-2
TGTGCCTGGAGTGTATATGGATCTGAAGCTTTCTTT	CAWSVYGSEAFF	-	TRBJ1-1	-	TRBV30
TGTGCCAGCAGCTTTGACGACACTGAAGCTTTCTTT	CASSFDDTEAFF	-	TRBJ1-1	-	TRBV7-9
TGCGCCAGCAGCTTCGGGGACCGTCTATATTCACCCCTCCACTTT	CASSFGDRLYSPLHF	-	TRBJ1-6	-	TRBV5-1
TGTGCCAGCAGCTTATATCCGAACACTGAAGCTTTCTTT	CASSLYPNTEAFF	-	TRBJ1-1	-	TRBV7-9
TGTGCCAGCAGCGTAGGGACAGCCGAAAATCAGCCCCAGCATTTT	CASSVGTAENQPQHF	-	TRBJ1-5	-	TRBV9
TGTGCCACCAGCAGAGGAACTGGGAACACTGAAGCTTTCTTT	CATSRGTGNTEAFF	-	TRBJ1-1	-	TRBV15
TGTGCCAGCAGTCGGACAGGGGGCTCCGAGCAGTACTTC	CASSRTGGSEQYF	TRBD1	TRBJ2-7	few	TRBV12-3/TRBV12-4
TGTGCCAGCAGCCAGGGCTATGGCTACACCTTC	CASSQGYGYTF	-	TRBJ1-2	few	TRBV3-1/TRBV3-2
TGTGCCAGCAGTTTTCACCAGGACGGAGGAAAGACCCAGTACTTC	CASSFHQDGGKTQYF	-	TRBJ2-5	-	TRBV27
TGCGCCAGCAGCGGGGGGACTGGGACTAGCGGAACCTACGAGCAGTACTTC	CASSGGTGTSGTYEQYF	TRBD2	TRBJ2-7	-	TRBV5-1
TGTGCCACCCGACCCGGGACTAGCGGATATTACGAGCAGTACTTC	CATRPGTSGYYEQYF	TRBD2	TRBJ2-7	-	TRBV6-5
TGTGCCAGTACCGGGGTGAGGAGAGCGCGTGGGGATACGCAGTATTTT	CASTGVRRARGDTQYF	-	TRBJ2-3	-	TRBV19
TGTGCCAGCAGTTACTCAAGGACTTCTTACGAGCAGTACTTC	CASSYSRTSYEQYF	-	TRBJ2-7	-	TRBV6-6
TGTGCCAGCAGCCAAGACGGCCGAGCTTTCTTT	CASSQDGRAFF	-	TRBJ1-1	-	TRBV3-1/TRBV3-2
TGCAGCGTGACCCAGAGTTCCGGCTACACCTTC	CSVTQSSGYTF	-	TRBJ1-2	-	TRBV29-1
TGTGCCAGCAGCCAAGATAACAGGGGCGGAGGCACTGAAGCTTTCTTT	CASSQDNRGGGTEAFF	TRBD1	TRBJ1-1	-	TRBV3-1/TRBV3-2
TGTGCCAGCAGTTTTCTGCGGACCGACTTTTATGAGCAGTTCTTC	CASSFLRTDFYEQFF	-	TRBJ2-1	-	TRBV27
TGTGCCAGCAGTGAAGACGGGACAGGGGGTTACGAGCAGTACTTC	CASSEDGTGGYEQYF	TRBD1	TRBJ2-7	few	TRBV6-1
TGTGCCAGCAGTGCCCTAGACACCGGGGAGCTGTTTTTT	CASSALDTGELFF	-	TRBJ2-2	-	TRBV25-1
TGTGCCAGCAGTGAAGGCGGCGGACCTAGCACAGATACGCAGTATTTT	CASSEGGGPSTDTQYF	-	TRBJ2-3	-	TRBV25-1
TGCAGCGTTGGGACCACCGGGGAGCTGTTTTTT	CSVGTTGELFF	-	TRBJ2-2	-	TRBV29-1
TGTGCCAGCAGCCGGGGACAGCAGATTGGTGAAAAACTGTTTTTT	CASSRGQQIGEKLFF	TRBD1	TRBJ1-4	-	TRBV5-8
TGTGCCTGGAGAAAAGGGACTAGCGGGAGTCGGGATACGCAGTATTTT	CAWRKGTSGSRDTQYF	TRBD2	TRBJ2-3	-	TRBV30
TGTGCCAGCAGCCCCCGTAATCAGCCCCAGCATTTT	CASSPRNQPQHF	-	TRBJ1-5	-	TRBV7-2
TGCAGCGTTACCGGGGGACAGGGCGCGAACACCGGGGAGCTGTTTTTT	CSVTGGQGANTGELFF	TRBD1	TRBJ2-2	-	TRBV29-1
TGTGCCAGCAGGGCCGGGACAGGGAAATCTGGGGCCAACGTCCTGACTTTC	CASRAGTGKSGANVLTF	TRBD1	TRBJ2-6	few	TRBV2
TGCAGCGTTGAAGGCGGAGGATCCTACGAGCAGTACTTC	CSVEGGGSYEQYF	-	TRBJ2-7	few	TRBV29-1
TGTGCCAGCAGGGTGCTCGGAGGGGGTGAAAAACTGTTTTTT	CASRVLGGGEKLFF	-	TRBJ1-4	-	TRBV2
TGTGCCAGTAGTATGGGGACAGATTTAAACTATGGCTACACCTTC	CASSMGTDLNYGYTF	TRBD1	TRBJ1-2	-	TRBV19
TGTGCCAGCGCGCTAGCGGGAGCGAGCCTGGTTGAGCAGTTCTTC	CASALAGASLVEQFF	TRBD2	TRBJ2-1	-	TRBV18
TGTGCCACCGTTTCCCGCCAGGGAGGGACTGAAGCTTTCTTT	CATVSRQGGTEAFF	-	TRBJ1-1	-	TRBV27
TGTGCCAGCAGCCGGGGGGCCGGGTACACAGATACGCAGTATTTT	CASSRGAGYTDTQYF	-	TRBJ2-3	-	TRBV5-6